The sequence of this T cell receptor (beta chain) was determined in a study of response to subunit inactivated influenza vaccine. The germline CDR1 and CDR2 sequences are MNHEY and SVGAGI. The trim removed 2 bases at V and 3 bases at J, leaving 6 bases unmatched. This CDR3 region has 17 residues. TCRdb fed the RT-PCR reads into MiXCR, producing one record per CDR3 protein. The table records roughly 710,000 distinct CDR3 sequences, around 15% of them present only once. The TCR sequence derives from a man aged 45-65 years who received an inactivated influenza vaccine. The chain recombines TRBV6-5 with TRBJ2-2; 10 bases map to TRBD1. This material consisted of PBMCs from blood, taken approximately 15 days before vaccination. The CDR3, as DNA: TGTGCCAGCAGTTACCCGACAGGGGGCGTTGACACCGGGGAGCTGTTTTTT. This sequence encodes CASSYPTGGVDTGELFF.